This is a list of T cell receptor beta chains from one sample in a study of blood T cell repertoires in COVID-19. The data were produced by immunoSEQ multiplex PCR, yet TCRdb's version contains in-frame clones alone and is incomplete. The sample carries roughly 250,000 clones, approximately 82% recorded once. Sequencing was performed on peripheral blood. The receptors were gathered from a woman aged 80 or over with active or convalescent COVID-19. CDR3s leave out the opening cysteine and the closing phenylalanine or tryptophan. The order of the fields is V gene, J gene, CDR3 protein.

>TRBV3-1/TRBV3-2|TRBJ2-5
ASSQGRTQY
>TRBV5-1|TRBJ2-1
ASSLVAGGDNEQF
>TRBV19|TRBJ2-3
ASSPRVSTDTQY
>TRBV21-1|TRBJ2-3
ASSSSGTSNPVDTQY
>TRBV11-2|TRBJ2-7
ASSPIKGSSSSYEQY
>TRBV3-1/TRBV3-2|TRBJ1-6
ASSQGLQGDSPLH
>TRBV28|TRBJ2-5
ASSLRTTDQETQY
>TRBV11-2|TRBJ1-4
ASSLGWAGAEKLF
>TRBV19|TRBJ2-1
ASSPNTRNEQF
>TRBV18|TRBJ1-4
ASSPNQGIINEKLF
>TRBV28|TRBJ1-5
ASSSGVNQPQH
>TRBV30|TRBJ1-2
AWSVQVNYGYT
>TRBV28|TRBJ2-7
ASSFAGGVSYEQY
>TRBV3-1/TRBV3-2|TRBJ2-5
ASSRVAGGIQETQY
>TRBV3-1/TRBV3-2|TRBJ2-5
ASSQGGQGFRETQY
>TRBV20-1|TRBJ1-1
SARKDRVAF
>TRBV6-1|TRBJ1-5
ASSEFNRHSNQPQH
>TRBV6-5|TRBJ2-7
ASSYSGFGVAYEQY
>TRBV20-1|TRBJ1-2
SAATGYGYT
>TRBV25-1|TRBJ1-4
ASNRQGGEKLF
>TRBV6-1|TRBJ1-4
ASSERTVPEKLF
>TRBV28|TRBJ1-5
ASSLERGGLQPQH
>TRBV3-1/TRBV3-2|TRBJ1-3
ASSHATGQIAPGNTIY
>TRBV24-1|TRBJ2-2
ATSDLLLGSGELF
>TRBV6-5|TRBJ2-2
ASSTYRPGELF
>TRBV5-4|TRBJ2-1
ASSLGTLQF
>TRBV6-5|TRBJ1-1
ASNHLPDTEAF
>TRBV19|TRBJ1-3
ASSMLRSSGNTIY
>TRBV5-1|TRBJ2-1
ASSLTTGNNEQF
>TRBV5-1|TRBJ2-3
ASSLAPGQNGDTQY
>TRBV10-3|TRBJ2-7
ANRGDNSYEQY
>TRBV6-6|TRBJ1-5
ASSRSGLKPQH
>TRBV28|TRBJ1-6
ASSRTGNSPLH
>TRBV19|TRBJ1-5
ASSMDSAQPQH
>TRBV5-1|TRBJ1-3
ASSLSGTGSSGNTIY
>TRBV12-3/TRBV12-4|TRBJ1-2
ASSLEQGSGYT
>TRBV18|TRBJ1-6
ASSPLIYRGRDSPLH
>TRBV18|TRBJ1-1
ASSPDRTGEGTEAF
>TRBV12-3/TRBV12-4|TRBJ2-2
ASSRGRELF